The TCR beta chain described here comes from a study of CD8+CD57+ T cells in acquired aplastic anemia. Study-level background: Sorted cells (CD4+ and CD8+) yielded DNA amounts that averaged approximately 3.1 ug.

This clonotype occurred many times. Genomic DNA provided the template from which TCR beta VDJ and CDR3 profiles were obtained. TCRdb used MiXCR to reprocess the reads, holding one entry per CDR3 protein. Seen here are 200,000 to 250,000 distinct CDR3 sequences, roughly 57% observed once, and the top ten hold 25% to 35%. The CDR3 consists of 15 residues. V shed 0 bases and J shed 9 bases, with 14 bases lying between them. Germline V gene sequence: CDR1 SNHLY, CDR2 FYNNEI. The chain is built from TRBV2 and TRBJ2-2; no clear D gene. Sequencing was done on a sample of sorted CD4+, CD8+, or CD8+CD57+ T cells (not recorded which) from PBMCs. This receptor was taken from a human donor in good health. The CDR3 spells CASSEASKAGWELFF. The DNA of the CDR3 is TGTGCCAGCAGTGAAGCTAGCAAAGCAGGCTGGGAGCTGTTTTTT.